This T cell receptor (beta chain) was documented in a study of CD8+CD57+ T cells in acquired aplastic anemia. Study details: On average, sorted CD4+ and CD8+ cells gave 3.2 ug of DNA.

Template material for TCR beta VDJ and CDR3 profiling consisted of genomic DNA. Each CDR3 protein is one row after TCRdb ran MiXCR on the reads. The sample consists of 160,000 or so distinct CDR3 sequences, over 55% of them appearing once. As for this clonotype: Antigen: not known.

This CDR3 spans 16 amino acids. Germline V gene lookup returns CDR1 KGHDR and CDR2 SFDVKD. Trimming removed 3 bases at V and 1 base at J, with 11 bases between. By flow cytometry, patients selected for sequencing had shown an expansion of CD8+CD57+ cells. Findings and caveats of the study: Patients showed no significant difference from controls in CD8+ Simpson's diversity. Patients and controls turned out to have 25 to 35 CD8+ CDR3 sequences in common.

The chain carries TRBV24-1 and TRBJ2-2; D is unresolved. Sequencing used sorted CD4+, CD8+, or CD8+CD57+ T cells (not recorded which) from PBMCs. This receptor was taken from a human donor with aplastic anemia. The CDR3 region is CATSDKVDRNTGELFF. The CDR3 DNA reads TGTGCCACCAGTGATAAGGTCGACCGGAACACCGGGGAGCTGTTTTTT.